The rows below give T cell receptor beta chains drawn from one sample of a study of shared clonotypes between healthy human individuals. The repertoire was sequenced with immunoSEQ multiplex PCR; TCRdb's copy has only in-frame clones and lacks some. The sample lists hundreds of thousands of clones; 74% were seen once. Input material: memory CD4+ T cells sorted from blood. The source is a woman aged 25-40 years in good health. Each CDR3 is given without its conserved first and last residue.

>TRBV5-4|TRBJ2-3
ASSPTSGRAGVDTQY
>TRBV4-2|TRBJ2-1
ASSHSDSTQGQF
>TRBV19|TRBJ2-1
ASKGWATGEDEQF
>TRBV4-1|TRBJ2-3
ASSQRTRNSDTQY
>TRBV28|TRBJ1-5
ASRNPGQGAAVRPQH
>TRBV7-9|TRBJ2-7
ASSPTGQGLYEQY
>TRBV5-1|TRBJ2-4
ASSLNAGTSIQY
>TRBV5-1|TRBJ2-3
ASSSRGQGRDTQY
>TRBV11-2|TRBJ2-7
ASSPLPTGYEQY
>TRBV15|TRBJ2-6
ATSGGETSGANVLT
>TRBV7-8|TRBJ1-2
ASTLGTGLVGYT
>TRBV25-1|TRBJ2-7
ASSDLHPSGSSYEQY
>TRBV2|TRBJ2-1
ASSAMPLAGGHNEQF
>TRBV4-1|TRBJ1-3
ASSPVGQRNTIY
>TRBV27|TRBJ1-1
ASSPVQGITEAF
>TRBV10-2|TRBJ1-2
ASSESGSGGYT
>TRBV5-1|TRBJ1-2
ASSFYPGQGENGYT
>TRBV5-1|TRBJ2-7
ASSGEVEQY
>TRBV28|TRBJ1-2
ASSLTPGTYGYT
>TRBV20-1|TRBJ2-1
SARNEGEQF
>TRBV13|TRBJ2-5
ASSLKGSEGGETQY
>TRBV28|TRBJ2-3
ASCGRATDTQY
>TRBV9|TRBJ2-1
ASSVVSGAAYNEQF
>TRBV28|TRBJ2-7
ASSFPPYRASGEQY
>TRBV25-1|NA
ASSGPTGLGGYEQY
>TRBV27|TRBJ2-2
ASFPTGWGRSGRRPGELF
>TRBV28|TRBJ1-2
ASSSGQGRNGYT
>TRBV6-5|TRBJ1-1
ASSRGTEGTEAF
>TRBV5-1|TRBJ2-1
ASSLSEGARNEQF
>TRBV7-6|TRBJ2-7
ASSLAGHEQY
>TRBV11-3|TRBJ2-7
ASSIAGGNYEQY
>TRBV5-4|TRBJ2-6
ASSLWTGSVLT
>TRBV18|TRBJ2-5
ASSQSGQYQETQY
>TRBV21-1|TRBJ2-1
ASSKALGTGGCNEQF
>TRBV5-1|TRBJ1-3
ASSAPGTGSGNTIY
>TRBV5-1|TRBJ1-1
ASSSLTGLAF
>TRBV28|TRBJ2-3
ASNPGGRTDTQY
>TRBV18|TRBJ1-1
ASSPAGMRTEAF
>TRBV5-5|TRBJ1-5
ASSFSAGGRNQPQH
>TRBV19|TRBJ2-1
ASSTQGYNEQF
>TRBV5-1|TRBJ2-3
ASSLASLTRGSYFGTDTQY
>TRBV5-1|TRBJ1-5
ASSTGQSNQPQH
>TRBV6-5|TRBJ2-3
ASKGAADTQY
>TRBV6-1|TRBJ2-7
ASTMTSDSYEQY
>TRBV7-2|TRBJ1-2
ASSLLTVNYGYT
>TRBV2|TRBJ2-7
ASSEWDYEQY
>TRBV19|TRBJ1-5
ASSAGQGAAQPQH
>TRBV28|TRBJ1-4
ASSLWGSATNEKLF
>TRBV28|TRBJ1-2
ASSRGQPYGYT
>TRBV2|TRBJ2-7
ASSGQVASYEQY
>TRBV5-1|TRBJ2-1
ASSYHGTLANNEQF
>TRBV5-1|TRBJ2-7
ASSLATGAGYEQY
>TRBV30|TRBJ2-3
AWRDWREAGDTQY
>TRBV11-1|TRBJ2-5
ASSSRDRFQETQY
>TRBV7-2|TRBJ2-5
ASSAGGPPQETQY
>TRBV6-5|TRBJ1-1
ASSYSKGGVDTEAF
>TRBV18|TRBJ2-5
ASSPGSIETQY
>TRBV29-1|TRBJ1-4
SVLIAGTASGLF
>TRBV5-1|TRBJ2-1
ASSLDRGAYNEQF